The 25 T cell receptor beta chains listed next were all sequenced from one sample in a study of blood T cell repertoires in COVID-19. Produced via immunoSEQ multiplex PCR; TCRdb's table is partial and in-frame only. The sample consists of about 180,000 clones, about 85% of them appearing once. The sample taken for sequencing was peripheral blood. The source is a woman of 80 years or more with acute or convalescent COVID-19.

The chain recombines TRBV11-2 with TRBJ2-7; 7 bases map to TRBD1. V trimming: 7 bases; J trimming: 3 bases; junction bases outside the gene matches: 6. The length of the CDR3 is 13 residues. Germline lookup yields CDR1 SGHAT and CDR2 FQNNGV. In nucleotides, the CDR3 is TGTGCCAGCACCCGAGGGGGCCGCTACGAGCAGTACTTC. Translated, it gives CASTRGGRYEQYF.

The chain couples TRBV10-1 to TRBJ2-1; the match to TRBD2 covers 10 bases. The CDR3 covers 15 residues. The germline V gene has CDR1 WNHNN and CDR2 SYGVQD (reference sequence). The J segment lost 2 bases and the V segment lost 9 bases, leaving 7 bases of the junction unmatched. The CDR3 loop reads CAREGLAGAYNEQFF. DNA for the CDR3: TGCGCCAGAGAGGGGCTAGCGGGGGCCTACAATGAGCAGTTCTTC.

The chain recombines TRBV30 with TRBJ2-1; TRBD2 matches at 9 bases. This CDR3 has 14 amino acids. Germline V CDR1 and CDR2: GTSNPN, SVGIG (reference sequence). Losses at the gene ends were 3 bases for V and 10 bases for J; bases not matched to a gene: 10. The CDR3 loop reads CAWRPSGRIREQFF. The CDR3 DNA follows: TGTGCCTGGAGGCCCAGCGGGAGGATTAGGGAGCAGTTCTTC.

This chain uses TRBV19 with TRBJ1-2, with D uncertain. From germline, CDR1 is LNHDA and CDR2 SQIVND (reference sequence). V lost 5 bases and J 4 bases, leaving 17 bases between the germline ends. The CDR3 is made up of 15 amino acids. The CDR3 is CASSPLRRVGYGYTF. In DNA, the CDR3 is TGTGCCAGTAGTCCCCTGAGGAGGGTGGGCTATGGCTACACCTTC.

The chain couples TRBV6-6 to TRBJ1-1, with a weak D call TRBD1 (6 bases). There are 12 residues in the CDR3. Between the trimmed V and J ends, which lost 5 bases and 8 bases, there was a span of 12 bases. The germline V gene encodes CDR1 MNHNY and CDR2 SVGAGI (reference sequence). Here the CDR3 reads CASSNRVVEAFF. The CDR3 DNA sequence: TGTGCCAGCAGTAACAGGGTGGTGGAAGCTTTCTTT.

This clone was detected only once. V and J are TRBV7-3 and TRBJ2-2; no firm D call. Germline-derived CDR1 and CDR2 are SGHTA and FQGTGA. The CDR3 extends over 17 amino acids. V lost 1 base and J lost 5, with 17 bases in between. CDR3 nucleotide sequence: TGTGCCAGCAGCTTAAGCTTAAACAGCCCAAGGACCGGGGAGCTGTTTTTT. Its translation: CASSLSLNSPRTGELFF. Drawing the rest from reference TRBV7-3 and TRBJ2-2, the complete variable domain is GAGVSQTPSNKVTEKGKYVELRCDPISGHTALYWYRQSLGQGPEFLIYFQGTGAADDSGLPNDRFFAVRPEGSVSTLKIQRTERGDSAVYLCASSLSLNSPRTGELFFGEGSRLTVL.

This chain uses TRBV7-8 with TRBJ1-5; 9 nucleotides agree with TRBD1. CDR3 size: 18 residues. Germline loops: CDR1 SGHVS, CDR2 FQNEAQ. V was clipped by 1 base and J by 6 bases; unmatched bases: 13. DNA of the CDR3: TGTGCCAGCAGCTTAGGGGGGAGGGACAGGGCCTTTCGTCAGCCCCAGCATTTT. It translates to CASSLGGRDRAFRQPQHF.

The CDR3 protein is CASTLGATNEKLFF. The DNA for the CDR3 is TGTGCCAGCACGCTCGGGGCAACTAATGAAAAACTGTTTTTT. The chain joins TRBV6-5 to TRBJ1-4; no clear D gene. The V gene's germline CDR1 is MNHEY and CDR2 SVGAGI. V gave up 7 bases and J gave up 0 bases, with 9 bases separating them. This CDR3 is built from 14 residues.

V gene TRBV29-1 combines with J gene TRBJ1-2; D is undetermined. The V gene lost 8 bases and the J gene lost 6 bases, with 7 bases spanning the gap. The CDR3 loop spans 9 amino acids. Germline lookup yields CDR1 SQVTM and CDR2 ANQGSEA. CDR3 protein: CSCGDGYTF. For the CDR3, the DNA is TGCAGCTGCGGAGATGGCTACACCTTC.

The V call is TRBV2, the J call TRBJ1-2, with 7 bases aligning to TRBD1. CDR1 and CDR2 from the germline V gene are SNHLY and FYNNEI. The CDR3 spans 15 residues. V lost 7 bases, J lost 0 bases, and 8 bases stayed unmatched. CDR3 region: CASNRGPTPNYGYTF. The CDR3 DNA reads TGTGCCAGCAACAGGGGACCCACCCCTAACTATGGCTACACCTTC.

The V gene is TRBV12-3 or TRBV12-4, the J gene TRBJ1-6; D is undetermined. CDR3 size: 13 residues. V was pared by 5 bases and J by 6 bases, with 8 bases between. The CDR3 here is CASSKLPNSPLHF. CDR3 coding DNA: TGTGCCAGCAGTAAACTTCCTAATTCACCCCTCCACTTT.

J is TRBJ2-3 and V is TRBV15; possible D gene TRBD2, 6 bases. Germline lookup yields CDR1 LNHNV and CDR2 YYDKDF (reference sequence). V lost 6 bases, J lost 6 bases, and 13 bases lay in between. This CDR3 spans 13 amino acids. CDR3 region: CATRKDYRDTQYF. The DNA of the CDR3 is TGTGCCACCAGGAAGGACTACCGGGATACGCAGTATTTT.

The chain combines TRBV29-1 with TRBJ2-7; perhaps TRBD2 as D (6 bases). Germline V gene lookup returns CDR1 SQVTM and CDR2 ANQGSEA. Trimming took off 2 bases at V and 5 bases at J, with 13 bases between the two ends. The length of the CDR3 is 13 residues. CDR3 in amino acids: CSVEILAGHEQYF. CDR3 sequence (DNA): TGCAGCGTTGAAATCCTGGCGGGGCACGAGCAGTACTTC.

V usage is TRBV19 and J usage is TRBJ1-1; D remains unclear. Trimming removed 6 bases at V and 0 bases at J, with 14 bases between. CDR1 and CDR2 (germline): LNHDA, SQIVND (reference sequence). The CDR3 sequence is 15 residues long. The DNA of the CDR3 is TGTGCCAGTAGGCCAACGGGTTTACTGAACACTGAAGCTTTCTTT. This codes for CASRPTGLLNTEAFF.

Written as DNA, the CDR3 is TGCGCCAGCAGCTTGGCGGGGGGGAACACCGGGGAGCTGTTTTTT. Translation gives CASSLAGGNTGELFF. The J gene is TRBJ2-2, the V gene TRBV5-1; 7 bases are a match to TRBD2. V lost 0 bases and J lost 1; bases outside the gene matches: 0. CDR1 and CDR2 (germline): SGHRS, YFSETQ. The CDR3 has 15 residues.

The chain has TRBV7-8 and TRBJ1-5, with D possibly matching TRBD1 (5 bases). The CDR3 is 15 residues long. Trimming left V 2 bases short and J 4 bases short, with 12 bases between. Germline lookup yields CDR1 SGHVS and CDR2 FQNEAQ. This chain's CDR3 is CASSLQSRANQPQHF. CDR3 in DNA: TGTGCCAGCAGCTTACAGTCCAGGGCGAATCAGCCCCAGCATTTT. Looking up the rest from reference TRBV7-8 and TRBJ1-5 gives the full variable domain: GAGVSQSPRYKVAKRGQDVALRCDPISGHVSLFWYQQALGQGPEFLTYFQNEAQLDKSGLPSDRFFAERPEGSVSTLKIQRTQQEDSAVYLCASSLQSRANQPQHFGDGTRLSIL.

The chain combines TRBV6-5 with TRBJ1-2, with 7 bases matching TRBD1. The ends lost 7 bases at V and 8 bases at J; junction bases unmatched: 10. CDR3 length equals 13 residues. Germline CDR1 MNHEY, CDR2 SVGAGI. The CDR3 here is CASTRRGLWGYTF. The DNA of the CDR3 is TGTGCCAGCACCAGAAGGGGGCTCTGGGGCTACACCTTC.

This clone was recorded a few times. The genes are TRBV6-6 and TRBJ1-5, with TRBD1 identical over 7 bases. Germline assignment: CDR1 MNHNY and CDR2 SVGAGI (reference sequence). Trimming cost V 0 bases and J 1 base; bases outside gene matches: 0. The CDR3 runs to 15 residues. The CDR3 loop is CASSYSTGSNQPQHF. CDR3 bases: TGTGCCAGCAGTTACTCGACAGGGAGCAATCAGCCCCAGCATTTT.

The rearrangement joins TRBV6-5 to TRBJ2-2, with 9 bases lining up with TRBD1. This CDR3 has 16 residues. The V gene's germline CDR1 is MNHEY and CDR2 SVGAGI. J was trimmed by 7 bases and V by 0 bases; bases with no gene match: 6. In DNA, the CDR3 is TGTGCCAGCAGTTACTCGGGACAGGGATATATCGGGGAGCTGTTTTTT. Amino acids: CASSYSGQGYIGELFF.

The chain's CDR3 is CSASQDGGHTIYF. The CDR3 DNA reads TGCAGTGCTAGTCAAGACGGGGGGCACACCATATATTTT. The chain is built from TRBV20-1 and TRBJ1-3; maybe TRBD1 (6 bases). CDR1 and CDR2 (germline): DFQATT, SNEGSKA (reference sequence). Trimming removed 3 bases from V and 8 bases from J, with 14 bases in between. There are 13 residues in the CDR3.

This clone has a handful of counts. J is TRBJ2-1 and V is TRBV4-1; possible D gene TRBD2, 5 bases. This CDR3 is 16 amino acids long. Trimming cost V 0 bases and J 9 bases, with 18 bases left between them. Germline-derived CDR1 and CDR2 are MGHRA and YSYEKL. CDR3 nucleotide sequence: TGCGCCAGCAGCCAAGAGGAAGCTGGCCCCCGGGGTGAGCAGTTCTTC. As protein: CASSQEEAGPRGEQFF.

The V and J genes are TRBV10-3 and TRBJ1-3; D unresolved. Between the trimmed V and J ends, which lost 7 bases and 1 base, there was a span of 14 bases. Germline assignment: CDR1 ENHRY and CDR2 SYGVKD. The CDR3 loop spans 15 amino acids. In DNA, the CDR3 is TGTGCCATCACGCAGGCTGCCTCTTCTGGAAACACCATATATTTT. It encodes CAITQAASSGNTIYF.

The chain links TRBV10-2 to TRBJ1-3; 9 bases align to TRBD1. CDR3 length equals 17 residues. Germline V gene lookup returns CDR1 WSHSY and CDR2 SAAADI. J lost 1 base, V lost 3 bases, and 7 bases had no gene match. The CDR3 is CASSDLSQGASGNTIYF. In nucleotides, the CDR3 is TGCGCCAGCAGTGACCTATCACAGGGGGCGTCTGGAAACACCATATATTTT.

J is TRBJ2-5 and V is TRBV6-6; TRBD2 agrees at 10 bases. V shed 2 bases and J 2 bases; nucleotides not matched to a gene: 5. CDR1 and CDR2 from the germline V gene are MNHNY and SVGAGI (reference sequence). This CDR3 comprises 16 residues. DNA of the CDR3: TGTGCCAGCAGTTACCCGGAGCGGGGGGGGCAAGAGACCCAGTACTTC. It encodes CASSYPERGGQETQYF.

This clone was seen just once. J is TRBJ1-3 and V is TRBV6-1, with no clear D. Germline V CDR1 and CDR2: MNHNS, SASEGT. The CDR3 runs 14 residues. V was pared by 0 bases and J by 2 bases, with 5 bases between. The CDR3 is CASSEARPGNTIYF. As DNA, the CDR3 is TGTGCCAGCAGTGAAGCGCGTCCTGGAAACACCATATATTTT.